This TCR beta chain was sequenced in a study of a mutant IDH1 vaccine in newly diagnosed glioma. About the study: The study started vaccination 4-6 weeks after radiotherapy alone, or with temozolomide cycles. Earlier treatment was radiotherapy, temozolomide, or both, with most getting both. Males made up around 62% and females roughly 38% of treated patients, whose mean age was around 41 years.

Concerning this clone itself: The antigen is not known.

The time point: week 23, last vaccination. Alongside topical imiquimod, each dose of vaccine comprised 300 ug of mutant IDH1 20-mer peptide. Every donor had a new WHO grade 3 or 4 astrocytoma that was IDH1-mutant, with loss of nuclear ATRX. Germline CDR1 MNHEY, CDR2 SVGAGI. V lost 0 bases and J 7 bases, leaving 18 bases between the germline ends. This CDR3 is 16 amino acids long. Generated by immunoSEQ multiplex PCR, the TCRdb table keeps only in-frame clones and is missing some. The sample lists just over 65,000 clones; 84% were seen once. This sample comprised PBMCs, obtained from a glioma patient whose treatment included an IDH1 peptide vaccine. The J gene is TRBJ1-1, the V gene TRBV6-5; the D gene is possibly TRBD1 (6 bases). The clonotype was recovered from a man between 18 and 35 years old with glioma. In DNA, the CDR3 is TGTGCCAGCAGTTACTCGGGAGGGGGGCGCCTGGTTGAAGCTTTCTTT. Encoded protein: CASSYSGGGRLVEAFF.